The 10 T cell receptor beta chains below were found in one sample sequenced in a study of shared clonotypes between healthy human individuals. The protocol was immunoSEQ multiplex PCR, while the TCRdb copy is restricted to in-frame clones and leaves out a portion. The data contain around 340,000 clones, more than 60% of them singletons. Sequenced input: memory CD4+ T cells sorted from blood. Subset noted: CD45RA-negative fraction. The receptors were sampled from a man between 25 and 39 years old in good health.

Comments on this clone: A much bigger clone sits one base away, suggesting this may be a read error. The V gene is TRBV11-3, the J gene TRBJ2-2; no reliable D call. V was shortened by 4 bases and J by 4 bases, with 1 base between the two germline ends. The CDR3 is made up of 11 amino acids. Germline V gene sequence: CDR1 SGHNT, CDR2 YENEEA. CDR3: CASSSTGELFF. The DNA for the CDR3 is TGTGCCAGCAGCTCCACCGGGGAGCTGTTTTTT.

The chain combines TRBV14 with TRBJ2-7; D is unresolved. Trimming took off 2 bases at V and 2 bases at J, with 10 bases between the two ends. This CDR3 comprises 14 residues. Germline assignment: CDR1 SGHDN and CDR2 FVKESK. The CDR3 coding sequence is TGTGCCAGCAGCCAAAGACACCTTACCTACGAGCAGTACTTC. Protein: CASSQRHLTYEQYF.

The DNA for the CDR3 is TGCGCCAGCAGCTCCGGGGACAGGGGCCGGTGGAGTGGCTACACCTTC. It translates to CASSSGDRGRWSGYTF. This chain uses TRBV5-1 with TRBJ1-2; 10 nucleotides align to TRBD1. This CDR3 is 16 amino acids long. The V and J ends lost 3 bases and 7 bases, in that order; junction bases with no gene match: 12. Germline CDR1 reads SGHRS; CDR2 reads YFSETQ.

As DNA, the CDR3 is TGTGCAGAGCAGGGACAGGGGCACTCCTACGAGCAGTACTTC. Translating gives CAEQGQGHSYEQYF. J is TRBJ2-7 and V is TRBV9; TRBD1 agrees at 10 bases. The CDR3 contains 14 residues. Germline CDR1 reads SGDLS; CDR2 reads YYNGEE.

Comment on this clone: The sample has other DNA sequences that encode this CDR3 too. V usage is TRBV30 and J usage is TRBJ2-7; D gene unclear. Germline values: CDR1 GTSNPN, CDR2 SVGIG (reference sequence). Trimming left V 1 base short and J 1 base short, with 2 bases between. This CDR3 spans 11 amino acids. The chain's CDR3 is CAWSESYEQYF. The CDR3 DNA reads TGTGCCTGGAGTGAATCCTACGAGCAGTACTTC.

This chain links TRBV9 with TRBJ2-6; TRBD2 aligns across 8 bases. Looked up from germline, CDR1 is SGDLS and CDR2 is YYNGEE. After removal of 0 bases from V and 2 bases from J, the junction contained 4 bases not matched to a gene. The CDR3 has 17 residues. CDR3 nucleotides: TGTGCCAGCAGCGTAGCAAGCGGGAGTACTGGGGCCAACGTCCTGACTTTC. Protein: CASSVASGSTGANVLTF.

This clone appeared a single time. The chain carries TRBV6-6 and TRBJ2-7; D is unclear. Germline values: CDR1 MNHNY, CDR2 SVGAGI (reference sequence). Trimming took off 4 bases at V and 0 bases at J, with 7 bases between the two ends. This CDR3 region has 13 residues. This chain's CDR3 is CASSSSNSYEQYF. DNA of the CDR3: TGTGCCAGCAGTTCCTCAAACTCCTACGAGCAGTACTTC.

The chain has TRBV6-4 and TRBJ2-1; weak D call: TRBD1 (5 bases). V was clipped by 3 bases and J by 0 bases, with 12 bases between them. Germline V CDR1 and CDR2: MRHNA, SNTAGT. This CDR3 region has 16 residues. CDR3 region: CASSDKGEPSYNEQFF. CDR3 coding DNA: TGTGCCAGCAGTGATAAAGGGGAACCCTCCTACAATGAGCAGTTCTTC.

The rearrangement joins TRBV30 to TRBJ2-7; D possibly uses TRBD1 or TRBD2 (5 bases each). This CDR3 contains 13 residues. Germline-derived CDR1 and CDR2 are GTSNPN and SVGIG (reference sequence). V dropped 5 bases and J dropped 2 bases, with 13 bases sitting between them. Here the CDR3 reads CAWAGTVAYEQYF. Written as DNA, the CDR3 is TGTGCCTGGGCCGGGACCGTCGCCTACGAGCAGTACTTC.

The chain links TRBV7-9 to TRBJ2-2; D call uncertain. Trimming removed 1 base from V and 7 bases from J, with 7 bases in between. Per germline, CDR1 SEHNR and CDR2 FQNEAQ (reference sequence). The length of the CDR3 is 13 residues. CDR3 DNA: TGTGCCAGCAGCTTAGTGCAAAGCGGGGAGCTGTTTTTT. Its translation: CASSLVQSGELFF.